Sequencing of this T cell receptor (beta chain) was carried out in a study of blood T cell repertoires in COVID-19. Study-level background: Sources were T cells, B-cell-depleted T cells, or PBMCs; the material itself was cDNA or gDNA.

Trimming took off 6 bases at V and 1 base at J, with 13 bases between the two ends. Germline loops: CDR1 MDHEN, CDR2 SYDVKM. The CDR3 contains 15 residues. In the authors' workflow: Estimation of nucleated cell counts relied on the amplification of reference gene primers. Assay used: immunoSEQ multiplex PCR; TCRdb lists only in-frame clones, some missing. The DNA was the basis for D and trimming; V, J and clone size are from that table. The repertoire holds about 140,000 clones, more than 70% seen once, with roughly 8.7% in the top ten. This rearrangement joins TRBV28 to TRBJ1-3, with a weak D call TRBD1 (5 bases). This clonotype originated in a woman in her sixties with acute or convalescent COVID-19. The sequenced sample consisted of peripheral blood. The CDR3 DNA reads TGTGCCAGCAGCCCGGTCGGGGGGTCTGGAAACACCATATATTTT. It specifies CASSPVGGSGNTIYF. The full variable domain, in which reference TRBV28 and TRBJ1-3 provide the parts outside the CDR3, is DVKVTQSSRYLVKRTGEKVFLECVQDMDHENMFWYRQDPGLGLRLIYFSYDVKMKEKGDIPEGYSVSREKKERFSLILESASTNQTSMYLCASSPVGGSGNTIYFGEGSWLTVV.